This T cell receptor (beta chain) was sequenced in a study of blood T cell repertoires in COVID-19. Across the whole study: Acute and convalescent COVID-19 samples came from the United States, Italy and Spain. T cells, B-cell-depleted T cells, or PBMCs provided the cDNA or gDNA that served as material.

Authors' analysis steps: Reference gene primer amplification gave nucleated cell count estimates. Libraries were prepared by immunoSEQ multiplex PCR; TCRdb keeps only in-frame clonotypes and omits some of them. The V and J calls and clone size were taken over from that table, and D and trimming were inferred from the DNA. The table has hundreds of thousands of clones, 83% seen once. Looked up from germline, CDR1 is MDHEN and CDR2 is SYDVKM. The CDR3 consists of 13 residues. Trimming took off 6 bases at V and 0 bases at J, with 8 bases between the two ends. This TCR came from a woman aged 45 to 65 who had recovered from COVID-19. The genes are TRBV28 and TRBJ1-1; no clear D. Sequencing used peripheral blood. The CDR3 reads CASRRVMNTEAFF. DNA of the CDR3: TGTGCCAGCAGGAGGGTAATGAACACTGAAGCTTTCTTT. Combining the CDR3 with reference TRBV28 and TRBJ1-1 gives the whole variable domain DVKVTQSSRYLVKRTGEKVFLECVQDMDHENMFWYRQDPGLGLRLIYFSYDVKMKEKGDIPEGYSVSREKKERFSLILESASTNQTSMYLCASRRVMNTEAFFGQGTRLTVV.